These T cell receptor beta chains were read from a single sample in a study of blood T cells in healthy people across ages. TCRdb ran MiXCR on the 5' RACE reads and lists one entry per CDR3 protein. The data show fewer than 2 million distinct CDR3 sequences, with approximately 39% seen just once and 20% to 25% held by the top ten. Sequencing was done on a sample of blood. All receptors come from a human donor in good health. The CDR3 runs from the conserved cysteine through the conserved F or W. The D gene is left open where the match is weak. Where a row states a size, it is once, few, many or the class of an expanded clone; other rows omit it.

V gene	clone size	D gene	J gene	CDR3 protein	CDR3 DNA
TRBV28	-	-	TRBJ1-5	CASSKRGWNQPQHF	TGTGCCAGCAGTAAAAGGGGGTGGAATCAGCCCCAGCATTTT
TRBV29-1	-	TRBD1	TRBJ1-2	CSVSNGQGSGYTF	TGCAGCGTGTCCAATGGACAGGGATCTGGCTACACCTTC
TRBV5-6	-	-	TRBJ1-6	CASNRQVNNSPLHF	TGTGCCAGCAACAGACAGGTCAATAATTCACCCCTCCACTTT
TRBV11-3	-	TRBD2	TRBJ2-1	CASSLDISRGGGNEQFF	TGTGCCAGCAGCTTAGATATTTCGCGGGGGGGCGGCAATGAGCAGTTCTTC
TRBV3-1	many	TRBD1	TRBJ2-7	CASSQATGAPYEQYF	TGTGCCAGCAGCCAGGCGACAGGGGCTCCCTACGAGCAGTACTTC
TRBV6-2/TRBV6-3	few	TRBD1	TRBJ2-1	CASRPGQGHNEQFF	TGTGCCAGCAGACCGGGACAGGGCCACAATGAGCAGTTCTTC
TRBV24-1	-	TRBD1	TRBJ1-2	CATSDLRTGGTYGYTF	TGTGCCACCAGTGATTTGAGGACAGGGGGAACTTATGGCTACACCTTC
TRBV28	-	-	TRBJ1-2	CASTSGVVDYGYTF	TGTGCCAGCACCTCAGGGGTAGTGGACTATGGCTACACCTTC
TRBV9	many	-	TRBJ2-7	CASSVSGSEQYF	TGTGCCAGCAGCGTCTCAGGTTCCGAGCAGTACTTC
TRBV7-6	-	TRBD2	TRBJ2-1	CASSLGRGAVYEQFF	TGTGCCAGCAGCTTAGGGCGGGGGGCTGTCTATGAGCAGTTCTTC
TRBV7-2	few	-	TRBJ2-5	CTSSFAGGWTMGEETQYF	TGTACCAGCAGCTTCGCCGGAGGCTGGACGATGGGCGAAGAGACCCAGTACTTC
TRBV9	-	TRBD1	TRBJ2-7	CASSPGPGQGASSQYF	TGTGCCAGCAGCCCGGGACCGGGACAGGGGGCATCGTCCCAGTACTTC
TRBV6-2/TRBV6-3	-	-	TRBJ2-7	CASSYSVQTGQFYEQYF	TGTGCCAGCAGTTACTCAGTGCAAACGGGACAATTCTACGAGCAGTACTTC
TRBV12-3/TRBV12-4	-	-	TRBJ1-5	CASSAGPPGTFSNQPQHF	TGTGCCAGCAGTGCTGGTCCCCCAGGAACCTTTAGCAATCAGCCCCAGCATTTT
TRBV6-6	-	TRBD2	TRBJ2-5	CASSYSNGGAYKQYF	TGTGCCAGCAGTTACTCGAACGGGGGGGCCTACAAGCAGTACTTC
TRBV7-2	many	-	TRBJ2-3	CASTSGPSTDTQYF	TGTGCCAGCACCTCGGGGCCTAGCACAGATACGCAGTATTTT
TRBV7-8	-	-	TRBJ2-1	CASSPMNNEQFF	TGTGCCAGCAGCCCGATGAACAATGAGCAGTTCTTC
TRBV7-2	few	TRBD2	TRBJ2-7	CASSFISGGPYEQYF	TGTGCCAGCAGCTTTATTAGCGGGGGTCCCTACGAGCAGTACTTC
TRBV20-1	few	-	TRBJ2-1	CSARDLSLSYNEQFF	TGCAGTGCTAGAGATCTGAGCTTATCCTACAATGAGCAGTTCTTC
TRBV27	-	-	TRBJ2-7	CATSGGPPYEQYF	TGTGCCACCTCAGGGGGGCCGCCCTACGAGCAGTACTTC
TRBV9	-	-	TRBJ2-7	CASSVGTQSSYEQYF	TGTGCCAGCAGCGTTGGGACACAGAGCTCCTACGAGCAGTACTTC
TRBV13	few	TRBD2	TRBJ2-3	CASSLGQTSGALGDTQYF	TGTGCCAGCAGCTTAGGACAGACTAGCGGAGCTCTGGGGGATACGCAGTATTTT
TRBV4-2	few	-	TRBJ1-2	CASSQDPGLGSYYGYTF	TGTGCCAGCAGCCAAGATCCGGGACTTGGGAGTTACTATGGCTACACCTTC
TRBV10-3	-	-	TRBJ2-7	CAISVSGGSYEQYF	TGTGCCATCAGTGTCTCCGGGGGCTCCTACGAGCAGTACTTC
TRBV5-5	many	-	TRBJ2-1	CASSLRQSSYNEQFF	TGTGCCAGCAGCTTAAGGCAGAGCTCCTACAATGAGCAGTTCTTC
TRBV30	-	-	TRBJ2-7	CAWSLGGPSTDEQYF	TGTGCCTGGAGTTTAGGAGGACCATCAACGGACGAGCAGTACTTC
TRBV20-1	many	-	TRBJ2-5	CSARRGLRETQYF	TGCAGTGCTCGTAGGGGACTGCGAGAGACCCAGTACTTC
TRBV20-1	many	-	TRBJ1-2	CSPLRSEGYTF	TGCAGCCCCCTTAGGAGCGAGGGCTACACCTTC
TRBV7-9	few	-	TRBJ2-5	CASSLALGSETQYF	TGTGCCAGCAGCTTAGCGCTCGGGTCGGAGACCCAGTACTTC
TRBV20-1	-	TRBD2	TRBJ2-3	CSAIRSGGVNADTQYF	TGCAGTGCTATACGGTCGGGGGGGGTGAATGCAGATACGCAGTATTTT
TRBV11-3	few	-	TRBJ1-2	CASSLDTQGNGYTF	TGTGCCAGCAGCTTAGATACACAGGGAAATGGCTACACCTTC
TRBV6-1	-	-	TRBJ1-5	CASSEALGDQPQHF	TGTGCCAGCAGTGAAGCGCTCGGGGATCAGCCCCAGCATTTT
TRBV20-1	-	TRBD1	TRBJ2-7	CCTGGGQGYEQYF	TGCTGTACTGGAGGGGGACAGGGCTACGAGCAGTACTTC
TRBV4-3	-	-	TRBJ2-2	CASSYYPGRGTGELFF	TGCGCCAGCAGCTATTACCCGGGCAGGGGCACCGGGGAGCTGTTTTTT
TRBV20-1	-	-	TRBJ1-5	CSAQTALKLNQPQHF	TGCAGTGCTCAGACAGCGCTGAAACTAAATCAGCCCCAGCATTTT
TRBV7-9	few	-	TRBJ2-6	CASSLGLGAGANVLTF	TGTGCCAGCAGCTTAGGCCTGGGAGCTGGGGCCAACGTCCTGACTTTC
TRBV29-1	few	-	TRBJ2-3	CSVGFSLYTDTQYF	TGCAGCGTTGGCTTTAGCCTCTATACAGATACGCAGTATTTT
TRBV12-5	few	-	TRBJ2-3	CASGLRQDTQYF	TGTGCTAGTGGCCTTAGGCAGGATACGCAGTATTTT
TRBV7-2	-	-	TRBJ1-2	CASSLYRTLYGYTF	TGTGCCAGCAGCTTATACAGGACTCTCTATGGCTACACCTTC
TRBV4-1	few	-	TRBJ1-5	CASSQVGTRDIDQPQHF	TGCGCCAGCAGCCAAGTCGGAACCCGGGACATAGATCAGCCCCAGCATTTT
TRBV7-6	-	-	TRBJ1-6	CATSERGNSPLHF	TGTGCCACCTCCGAAAGGGGGAATTCACCCCTCCACTTT
TRBV6-5	few	TRBD1	TRBJ2-4	CASRRDRESIQYF	TGTGCCAGCAGAAGGGACAGGGAGAGCATTCAGTACTTC
TRBV20-1	-	TRBD2	TRBJ2-3	CSATLAGGSFDTQYF	TGCAGTGCAACACTAGCGGGGGGGTCCTTTGATACGCAGTATTTT
TRBV12-3/TRBV12-4	few	TRBD1	TRBJ1-2	CASSYERQGMSHYGYTF	TGTGCCAGCAGCTACGAAAGACAGGGGATGTCCCACTATGGCTACACCTTC
TRBV7-2	few	TRBD2	TRBJ2-1	CASSSSGGASSYNEQFF	TGTGCCAGCAGCTCTAGCGGGGGGGCTAGCTCCTACAATGAGCAGTTCTTC
TRBV29-1	-	-	TRBJ1-2	CSVEDGQGNGYTF	TGCAGCGTTGAAGATGGGCAGGGTAATGGCTACACCTTC
TRBV6-5	-	-	TRBJ1-2	CASTPSAESNYGYTF	TGTGCCAGCACGCCGAGTGCGGAATCTAACTATGGCTACACCTTC
TRBV6-2/TRBV6-3	-	-	TRBJ1-6	CASSYGRETSPLHF	TGTGCCAGCAGTTACGGTCGGGAAACTTCACCCCTCCACTTT
TRBV5-5	few	-	TRBJ2-3	CASSLTGGGDAQYF	TGTGCCAGCAGCTTAACAGGGGGAGGGGATGCGCAGTATTTT
TRBV6-2/TRBV6-3	few	TRBD2	TRBJ2-6	CASSSTAGDVLTF	TGTGCCAGCAGCTCTACAGCGGGAGACGTCCTGACTTTC
TRBV20-1	few	-	TRBJ1-4	CSASLRNEKLFF	TGCAGTGCTAGTCTCCGTAATGAAAAACTGTTTTTT
TRBV24-1	few	TRBD2	TRBJ2-3	CATSQPLADLSSTDTQYF	TGTGCCACCAGTCAACCCCTAGCGGATTTATCTAGCACAGATACGCAGTATTTT
TRBV20-1	few	TRBD1	TRBJ2-5	CSAMPGQGYETQYF	TGCAGTGCTATGCCTGGACAGGGGTATGAGACCCAGTACTTC
TRBV12-3/TRBV12-4	-	TRBD1	TRBJ1-5	CASSPSQGPQPQHF	TGTGCCAGCAGCCCCTCACAGGGGCCTCAGCCCCAGCATTTT
TRBV27	-	-	TRBJ1-5	CASSFGTPNQPQHF	TGTGCCAGCAGTTTTGGGACACCCAATCAGCCCCAGCATTTT
TRBV5-1	few	-	TRBJ2-4	CASSLVPDYLAKNIQYF	TGCGCCAGCAGCTTGGTACCGGATTACTTAGCCAAAAACATTCAGTACTTC
TRBV29-1	-	-	TRBJ1-1	CSAGVSTEAFF	TGCAGCGCCGGAGTCAGCACTGAAGCTTTCTTT
TRBV2	few	-	TRBJ2-7	CASSEVSSYEQYF	TGTGCCAGCAGTGAGGTGAGCTCCTACGAGCAGTACTTC
TRBV6-4	few	-	TRBJ2-3	CASSEAFGTDTQYF	TGTGCCAGCAGTGAAGCTTTTGGTACAGATACGCAGTATTTT
TRBV7-7	few	TRBD1	TRBJ2-5	CASSHNPGGETQYF	TGTGCCAGCAGCCATAACCCAGGGGGAGAGACCCAGTACTTC